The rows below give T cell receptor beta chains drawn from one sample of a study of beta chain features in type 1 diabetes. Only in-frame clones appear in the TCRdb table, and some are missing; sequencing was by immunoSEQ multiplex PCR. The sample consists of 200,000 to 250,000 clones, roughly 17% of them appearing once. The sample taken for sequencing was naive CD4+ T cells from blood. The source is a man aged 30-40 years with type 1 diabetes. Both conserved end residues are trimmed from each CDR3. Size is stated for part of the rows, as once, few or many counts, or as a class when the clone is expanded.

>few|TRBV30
AWRKQGANEKLF
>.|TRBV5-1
ASRASGSSYNEQF
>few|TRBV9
ASSGQGAYEQY
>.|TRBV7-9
ASSSPLAGGYNEQF
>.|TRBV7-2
ASSLGVMVDEQY
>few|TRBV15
ATSRAVFGYEQY
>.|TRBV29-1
SVGSPGNTGELF
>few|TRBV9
ASSFRGVGETQY
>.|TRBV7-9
ASSARLATNTDTQY
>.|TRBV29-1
SVDGGINEKLF
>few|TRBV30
AWSPRTGGNTEAF
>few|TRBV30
ASPGASGSYNEQF
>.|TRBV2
ASSAGQVEIAKNIQY
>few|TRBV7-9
ASSALSYEQY
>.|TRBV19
ASSIVPVGNQPQH
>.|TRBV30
AWSSTGNNQPQH
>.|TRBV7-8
ASSSPGQGSYEQY
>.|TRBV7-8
ASSFWTAYAF
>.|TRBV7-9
ASSPGLAASYEQY
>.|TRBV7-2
ASSPRTGNTEAF
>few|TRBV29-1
SVGTSGSYEQY
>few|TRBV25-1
ASRKGVSTEAF